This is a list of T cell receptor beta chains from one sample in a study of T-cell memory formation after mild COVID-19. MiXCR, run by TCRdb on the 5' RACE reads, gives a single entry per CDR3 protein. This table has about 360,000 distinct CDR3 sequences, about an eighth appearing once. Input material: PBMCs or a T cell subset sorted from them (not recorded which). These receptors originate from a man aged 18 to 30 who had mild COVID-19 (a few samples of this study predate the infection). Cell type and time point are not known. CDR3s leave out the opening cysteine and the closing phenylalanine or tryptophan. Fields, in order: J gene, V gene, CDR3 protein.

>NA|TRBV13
ASSRPGDYEQY
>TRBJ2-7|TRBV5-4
ASSFGFDSPSYEQY
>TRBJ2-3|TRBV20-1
SARRGFADTQY
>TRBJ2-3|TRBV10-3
AINSPGTPGDTDTQY
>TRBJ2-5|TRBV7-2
ASSYYGSQETQY
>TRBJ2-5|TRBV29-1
SAAKGAETQY
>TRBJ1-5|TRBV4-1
ASSGQKNNQPQH
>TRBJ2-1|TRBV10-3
ATKGLARGVHEQF
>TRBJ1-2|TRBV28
ASTLDTNYGYT
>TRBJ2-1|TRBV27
ASSPQGYYNEQF
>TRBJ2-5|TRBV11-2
ASSLYGVVETQY
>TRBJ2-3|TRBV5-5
ASSLARYTDTQY
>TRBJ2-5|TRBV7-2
ASSSPPGGAQETQY
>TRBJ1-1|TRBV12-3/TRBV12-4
ASSLKGDTEAF
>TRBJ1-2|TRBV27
ASTKDPDNHPVSGGYT
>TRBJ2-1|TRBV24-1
ATSGRGSSYNEQF
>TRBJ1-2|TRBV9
ASSPFSYGYT
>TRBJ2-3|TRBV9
ASSETGVDTQY
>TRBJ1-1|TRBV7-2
ASSWNRAPDTEAF
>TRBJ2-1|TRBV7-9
ASSPVGGPDNEQF
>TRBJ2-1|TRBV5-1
ASTTIWGDSGNEQF
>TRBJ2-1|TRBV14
ASSRQGKDEQF
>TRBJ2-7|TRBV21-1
ASSKGHPFESVEQY
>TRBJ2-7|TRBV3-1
ASSQNGGHDEQY
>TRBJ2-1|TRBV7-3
ASSLNVGGEQF
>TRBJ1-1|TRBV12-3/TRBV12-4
ASTQTRPITEAF
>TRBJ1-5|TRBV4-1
ASSRLRTGQPQH
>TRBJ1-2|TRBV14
ASSQDIGSGLNYGYT
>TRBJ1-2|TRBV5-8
ASSQRGPGYT
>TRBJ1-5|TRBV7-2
ASSTRQGNQPQH
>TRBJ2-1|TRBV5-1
ASSEDRLDNEQF
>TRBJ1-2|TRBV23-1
ASSQRGPYGYT
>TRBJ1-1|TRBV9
ASSWTGGHEAF
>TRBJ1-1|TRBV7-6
ASSWKTGPGTEAF
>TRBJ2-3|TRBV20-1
SARGGPPGDTQY
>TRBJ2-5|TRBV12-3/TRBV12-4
ASSRLAGGPGETQY
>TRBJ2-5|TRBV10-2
ASSEAVLETQY